The 5 T cell receptor beta chains below were found in one sample sequenced in a study of shared clonotypes between healthy human individuals. The repertoire was sequenced with immunoSEQ multiplex PCR; TCRdb's copy has only in-frame clones and lacks some. The sample has 2,500,000 or so clones, 85% to 95% seen once. Material: naive CD4+ T cells from PBMCs. Specified subset: CD45RA+ positively selected. These receptors were collected from a man between 18 and 35 years old in good health. Some clones in this sample may be carry-over from other donors' samples.

The chain couples TRBV18 to TRBJ2-3; TRBD2 might be the D (5 bases). The germline V and J ends were trimmed by 3 bases and 5 bases, with 18 bases remaining between them. This CDR3 has 16 residues. Germline V gene lookup returns CDR1 KGHSH and CDR2 LQKENI. The CDR3 bases are TGTGCCAGCTCACCCCCTCCGAGGGCGTCTCAAGATACGCAGTATTTT. Amino acids: CASSPPPRASQDTQYF.

The rearrangement links TRBV7-3 to TRBJ2-6, with D possibly TRBD1 on 5 matching bases. CDR3 length: 15 amino acids. V was shortened by 7 bases and J by 4 bases, with 14 bases between the two germline ends. Germline V gene lookup returns CDR1 SGHTA and CDR2 FQGTGA. CDR3 coding DNA: TGTGCCAGCACTTTAGGGGTATCGGGGGCCAACGTCCTGACTTTC. It yields the protein CASTLGVSGANVLTF.

The V gene is TRBV7-2, the J gene TRBJ1-2; D gene ambiguous. CDR1 is SGHTA and CDR2 is FQGNSA in the germline V gene. This CDR3 has 12 amino acids. The V and J ends lost 1 base and 8 bases respectively, with 8 bases between them. The CDR3 region is CASSLESGGYTF. CDR3 DNA: TGTGCCAGCAGCTTAGAGAGCGGCGGCTACACCTTC. The full variable domain, with the rest looked up from reference TRBV7-2 and TRBJ1-2, is GAGVSQSPSNKVTEKGKDVELRCDPISGHTALYWYRQSLGQGLEFLIYFQGNSAPDKSGLPSDRFSAERTGGSVSTLTIQRTQQEDSAVYLCASSLESGGYTFGSGTRLTVV.

A word on this clone: This specimen includes other DNA sequences encoding the same CDR3. The DNA for the CDR3 is TGCGCCAGCAGCTTGGAAGGGACGGCGGGTAACACCATATATTTT. Amino acid sequence: CASSLEGTAGNTIYF. The J gene is TRBJ1-3, the V gene TRBV5-1, with TRBD1 as a possible D gene (5 bases). Germline V gene lookup returns CDR1 SGHRS and CDR2 YFSETQ. V was pared by 0 bases and J by 7 bases, with 14 bases between. The CDR3 contains 15 residues. Using reference TRBV5-1 and TRBJ1-3 for the parts outside the CDR3, the full variable domain is KAGVTQTPRYLIKTRGQQVTLSCSPISGHRSVSWYQQTPGQGLQFLFEYFSETQRNKGNFPGRFSGRQFSNSRSEMNVSTLELGDSALYLCASSLEGTAGNTIYFGEGSWLTVV.

The V call is TRBV5-4, the J call TRBJ2-7; the match to TRBD1 covers 8 bases. This CDR3 has 14 amino acids. The V and J ends lost 1 base and 9 bases, in that order; junction bases with no gene match: 9. Germline V gene sequence: CDR1 SGHNT, CDR2 YYREEE (reference sequence). The chain's CDR3 is CASSLREHTGGQYF. CDR3 bases: TGTGCCAGCAGCTTGAGGGAGCATACAGGGGGGCAGTACTTC.